This record looks at one TCR beta chain sequence and its context. The CDR3 extends over 19 amino acids. With 3 bases clipped from V and 0 bases from J, the junction kept 14 bases outside the gene matches. The germline CDR1 and CDR2 sequences are MGHRA and YSYEKL. This sample was taken from a study of blood T cell repertoires in COVID-19. The table came from immunoSEQ multiplex PCR; TCRdb's copy has only in-frame clones and leaves some out. The data hold a few hundred thousand clones, with around 83% observed a single time. The sample was peripheral blood. The chain recombines TRBV4-1 with TRBJ2-5; 9 bases fit TRBD1. The clonotype was recovered from a man aged 25-45 years who had recovered from COVID-19. CDR3 DNA: TGCGCCAGCAGCCAGACCTTTGTCCCCGGGACAGGGTACCAAGAGACCCAGTACTTC. This translates into CASSQTFVPGTGYQETQYF.